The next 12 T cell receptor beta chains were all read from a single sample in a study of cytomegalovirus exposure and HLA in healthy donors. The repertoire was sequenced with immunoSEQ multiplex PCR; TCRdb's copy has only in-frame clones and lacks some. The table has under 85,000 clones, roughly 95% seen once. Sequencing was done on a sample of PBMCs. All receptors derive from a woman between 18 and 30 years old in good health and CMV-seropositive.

CDR3 in amino acids: CASSLNPGTATGELFF. CDR3 DNA: TGTGCCAGCAGCTTAAACCCGGGGACAGCTACCGGGGAGCTGTTTTTT. This sequence joins TRBV7-3 and TRBJ2-2, with 7 nucleotides matching TRBD1. This CDR3 is built from 16 residues. CDR1 and CDR2 (germline): SGHTA, FQGTGA. After removal of 1 base from V and 5 bases from J, the junction contained 7 bases not matched to a gene.

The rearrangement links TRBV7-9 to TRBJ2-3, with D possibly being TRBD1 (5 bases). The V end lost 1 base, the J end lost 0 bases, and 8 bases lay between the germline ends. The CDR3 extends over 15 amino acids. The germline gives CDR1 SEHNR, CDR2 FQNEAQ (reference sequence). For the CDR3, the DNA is TGTGCCAGCAGCTTAGTGGGGCAAAGCACAGATACGCAGTATTTT. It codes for CASSLVGQSTDTQYF.

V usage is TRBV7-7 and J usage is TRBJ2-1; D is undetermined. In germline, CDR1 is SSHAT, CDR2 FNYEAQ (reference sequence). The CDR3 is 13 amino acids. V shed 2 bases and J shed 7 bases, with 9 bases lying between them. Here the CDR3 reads CASSLNELNEQFF. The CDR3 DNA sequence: TGTGCCAGCAGCTTAAACGAGCTGAATGAGCAGTTCTTC.

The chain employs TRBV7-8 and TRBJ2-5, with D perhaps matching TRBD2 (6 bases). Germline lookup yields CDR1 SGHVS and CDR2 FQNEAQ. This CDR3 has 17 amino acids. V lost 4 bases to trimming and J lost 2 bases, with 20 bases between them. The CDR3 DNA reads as TGTGCCAGCAGCTCTTACTGGAGACTAGAGCCTCAAGAGACCCAGTACTTC. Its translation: CASSSYWRLEPQETQYF.

CDR3: CASSLRGPRWGTDTQYF. The DNA for the CDR3 is TGTGCCAGCAGCTTAAGGGGCCCCAGGTGGGGCACAGATACGCAGTATTTT. The chain recombines TRBV7-2 with TRBJ2-3, with D perhaps matching TRBD1 (5 bases). Germline assignment: CDR1 SGHTA and CDR2 FQGNSA. V was clipped by 2 bases and J by 1 base, with 16 bases between them. This CDR3 comprises 17 residues.

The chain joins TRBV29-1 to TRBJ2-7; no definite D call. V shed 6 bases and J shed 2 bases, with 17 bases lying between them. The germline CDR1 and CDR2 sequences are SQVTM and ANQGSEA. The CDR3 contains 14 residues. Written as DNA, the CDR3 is TGCAGCGTGACCCCCCTGAAAGACACCTACGAGCAGTACTTC. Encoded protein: CSVTPLKDTYEQYF.

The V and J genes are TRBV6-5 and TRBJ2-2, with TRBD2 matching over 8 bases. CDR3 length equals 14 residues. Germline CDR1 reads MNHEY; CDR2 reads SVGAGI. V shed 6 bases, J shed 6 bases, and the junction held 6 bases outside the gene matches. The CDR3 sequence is CASRGTSGSGELFF. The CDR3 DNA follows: TGTGCCAGCAGAGGGACTAGTGGCTCCGGGGAGCTGTTTTTT.

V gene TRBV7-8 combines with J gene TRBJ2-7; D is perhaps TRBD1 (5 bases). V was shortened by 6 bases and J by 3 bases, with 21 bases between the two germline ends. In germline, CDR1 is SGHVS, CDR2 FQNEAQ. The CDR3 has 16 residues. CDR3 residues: CASSTYVGALFYEQYF. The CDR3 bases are TGTGCCAGCAGTACTTATGTAGGGGCCCTGTTCTACGAGCAGTACTTC.

The CDR3 spells CASSGRKGKGNTIYF. For the CDR3, the DNA is TGTGCCAGCAGCGGCCGGAAGGGGAAAGGAAACACCATATATTTT. This sequence joins TRBV9 and TRBJ1-3, with D perhaps matching TRBD1 (5 bases). V was shortened by 3 bases and J by 4 bases, with 14 bases between the two germline ends. Per the germline V gene, CDR1 is SGDLS and CDR2 is YYNGEE. The length of the CDR3 is 15 residues. The whole variable domain, remainder taken from reference TRBV9 and TRBJ1-3, is DSGVTQTPKHLITATGQRVTLRCSPRSGDLSVYWYQQSLDQGLQFLIQYYNGEERAKGNILERFSAQQFPDLHSELNLSSLELGDSALYFCASSGRKGKGNTIYFGEGSWLTVV.

The CDR3 bases are TGTGCCAGTAGTATAAGGGGAAGGCGGGACAGGGCTGAGACCCAGTACTTC. Translated: CASSIRGRRDRAETQYF. The chain has TRBV19 and TRBJ2-5; 9 bases match TRBD1. Germline-derived CDR1 and CDR2 are LNHDA and SQIVND (reference sequence). V shed 2 bases, J shed 5 bases, and the junction held 12 bases outside the gene matches. The CDR3 has 17 amino acids.

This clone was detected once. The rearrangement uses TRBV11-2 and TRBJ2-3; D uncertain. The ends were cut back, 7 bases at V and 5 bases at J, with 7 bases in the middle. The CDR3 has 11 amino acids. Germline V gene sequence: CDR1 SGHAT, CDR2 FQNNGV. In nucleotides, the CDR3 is TGTGCCAGCACCAAAATAGATACGCAGTATTTT. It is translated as CASTKIDTQYF.

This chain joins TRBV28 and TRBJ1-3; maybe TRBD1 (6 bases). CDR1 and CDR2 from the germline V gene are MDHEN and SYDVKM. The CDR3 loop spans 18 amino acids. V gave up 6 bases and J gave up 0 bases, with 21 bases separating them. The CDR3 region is CASRLDWGRGNSGNTIYF. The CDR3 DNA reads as TGTGCCAGCAGACTTGATTGGGGGAGGGGGAACTCTGGAAACACCATATATTTT.